This T cell receptor beta chain was recovered during a study of blood T cell repertoires in COVID-19. Study-wide background: The samples span acute and convalescent COVID-19 from the United States, Italy and Spain. PBMCs, B-cell-depleted T cells, or T cells were the source of the cDNA or gDNA that made up the material.

Original data processing: Estimation of nucleated cell counts was performed using reference gene primer amplification. Only in-frame clones appear in the TCRdb table, and some are missing; sequencing was by immunoSEQ multiplex PCR. V, J and clone size were drawn from that table, and D and trimming were deduced from the DNA. The sample has about 81,000 clones, about four fifths seen once. Specimen: peripheral blood. The TCR was taken from a human donor in a cohort sampled during active COVID-19.

CDR3 protein: CASSQDRDRGNNEQFF. CDR3 DNA sequence: TGTGCCAGCAGCCAGGACCGGGACAGGGGGAACAATGAGCAGTTCTTC. This chain connects TRBV4-2 to TRBJ2-1; 11 positions match TRBD1. This CDR3 comprises 16 residues. V lost 3 bases, J lost 5 bases, and 6 bases stayed unmatched. Germline CDR1 and CDR2: LGHNA and YNFKEQ.